This T cell receptor (beta chain) was found in a study of blood T cell repertoires in COVID-19. V shed 3 bases and J shed 2 bases, with 10 bases lying between them. Germline CDR1 MNHNS, CDR2 SASEGT. The CDR3 length is 14 residues. In the study's own analysis: Cell counts per sample came from amplifying reference gene primers. Assay: immunoSEQ multiplex PCR; the TCRdb copy retains only in-frame clones and omits some. V and J calls and clone size are given by that table; D and trimming were obtained from the DNA. The sample includes approximately 130,000 clones, approximately 84% seen only once; the top ten take roughly 12%.

The chain is built from TRBV6-1 and TRBJ1-1; D not certain. Material for sequencing was peripheral blood. The receptor comes from a human donor in a cohort sampled during active COVID-19. The CDR3 DNA follows: TGTGCCAGCAGTGAGGTCAGAATTAACACTGAAGCTTTCTTT. Translation: CASSEVRINTEAFF.